This is a list of T cell receptor beta chains from one sample in a study of cytomegalovirus exposure and HLA in healthy donors. The protocol was immunoSEQ multiplex PCR, while the TCRdb copy is restricted to in-frame clones and leaves out a portion. Seen here are 120,000 or so clones, about three quarters observed once, and the top ten hold 3% to 4%. Specimen: PBMCs. The source of these receptors is a young man in good health and CMV-seronegative. CDR3s include the opening cysteine and the closing phenylalanine or tryptophan. The size entry is marked missing in some rows and otherwise reads once, few, many or a size class.

TRBV5-1,.,TRBJ2-1,CASSLAGSLINEQFF
TRBV5-1,once,TRBJ1-1,CASSLTGFTEAFF
TRBV2,.,TRBJ2-1,CASSELGTSGGARYNEQFF
TRBV9,.,TRBJ2-7,CASSPGDTYSYEQYF
TRBV18,.,TRBJ2-5,CASSPTREETQYF
TRBV29-1,few,TRBJ1-3,CSVEDDRGRTLGNTIYF
TRBV30,.,TRBJ2-2,CAWRGAGELFF
TRBV5-4,.,TRBJ2-1,CASSFLAGGNEQFF
TRBV7-3,.,TRBJ2-1,CASSILIGNEQFF
TRBV30,.,TRBJ1-1,CAWSTLDRDDTEAFF
TRBV2,.,TRBJ2-5,CASSGGSGRTQYF
TRBV2,.,TRBJ1-6,CASSERGQPSPLHF
TRBV9,.,TRBJ2-7,CASSVKRAPPGYEQYF
TRBV7-3,.,TRBJ2-3,CASSPWNRDTQYF
TRBV30,few,TRBJ1-1,CAWSRELNTEAFF
TRBV27,once,TRBJ1-2,CASRTLTSYGYTF
TRBV2,.,TRBJ1-5,CASSDYSNQPQHF
TRBV18,.,TRBJ2-3,CASSPEEGYSTDTQYF
TRBV28,.,TRBJ1-2,CASSLLGGQWGYGYTF
TRBV1,.,TRBJ2-1,CTSSQVSGGFPYNEQFF
TRBV6-5,few,TRBJ2-5,CASRRGLMAETQYF
TRBV5-1,once,TRBJ1-6,CASSGQENSPLHF
TRBV18,.,TRBJ2-3,CASSPGDPSTDTQYF
TRBV10-3,once,TRBJ2-7,CAISEDRREQYF
TRBV30,.,TRBJ2-2,CACLLGGGGRPTNTGELFF
TRBV27,once,TRBJ1-6,CASSFSPRGSYNSPLHF
TRBV5-8,few,TRBJ2-7,CASSLAHDSSQYF
TRBV27,.,TRBJ1-1,CASSLHDRGDTEAFF